The 31 T cell receptor beta chains given below trace back to one sample, sequenced in a study of regulatory T cells in long-lasting Graves disease. With iRepertoire HTBI primers and Arm-PCR of CDR3 regions, TCR beta libraries were built. TCRdb re-analysed the multiplex PCR reads in MiXCR, keeping a single row per CDR3 protein. Among about 620,000 distinct CDR3 sequences listed, under 20% were seen once. Time point in this sample: newly diagnosed GD, antithyroid drugs for less than 3 months. PBMC RNA served as the TCR library source. The same sample was also used in a study of T cells in Graves' hyperthyroidism and ophthalmopathy.

The sample was peripheral blood mononuclear cells (PBMCs), taken at new diagnosis, from a patient treated with antithyroid drugs. These receptor sequences come from a woman in her 30s with Graves disease.

CDR3 in amino acids: CAIKGEATWTEAFF. Written as DNA, the CDR3 is TGTGCCATCAAGGGGGAGGCCACGTGGACTGAAGCTTTCTTT. The rearrangement uses TRBV10-3 and TRBJ1-1, with a possible D match to TRBD1 (6 bases). CDR1 ENHRY and CDR2 SYGVKD come from the germline V gene. V lost 7 bases and J 5 bases, leaving 17 bases between the germline ends. The CDR3 consists of 14 residues.

This clonotype was observed at least ten times. The chain links TRBV18 to TRBJ1-1, with no clear D. Germline values: CDR1 KGHSH, CDR2 LQKENI. The CDR3 contains 13 residues. The V and J ends lost 4 bases and 8 bases respectively, with 14 bases between them. CDR3 nucleotide sequence: TGTGCCAGCTCACAGGTTGGCATTACCGAAGCTTTCTTT. Residues: CASSQVGITEAFF.

This clonotype has at least ten counts. V gene TRBV15 combines with J gene TRBJ1-1; no firm D call. V dropped 3 bases and J dropped 1 base, with 12 bases sitting between them. The CDR3 runs to 15 residues. CDR1 LNHNV and CDR2 YYDKDF come from the germline V gene (reference sequence). CDR3 amino acids: CATSSAGKENTEAFF. DNA of the CDR3: TGTGCCACCAGCAGTGCGGGGAAGGAGAACACTGAAGCTTTCTTT.

The rearrangement uses TRBV19 and TRBJ2-2; 7 nucleotides match TRBD2. In germline, CDR1 is LNHDA, CDR2 SQIVND (reference sequence). Trimming removed 9 bases from V and 7 bases from J; junction bases left unmatched: 17. The CDR3 loop spans 16 amino acids. CDR3 nucleotides: TGTGCCAGAGCCACTAGCTCCGATTGGGGGGGCGGGGAGCTGTTTTTT. Its translation: CARATSSDWGGGELFF.

In this sample, this clonotype turned up many times. The chain couples TRBV27 to TRBJ2-5, with TRBD2 identical over 12 bases. V dropped 2 bases and J dropped 3; count of bases not matched to a gene: 1. The CDR3 loop spans 15 amino acids. CDR1 MNHEY and CDR2 SMNVEV come from the germline V gene (reference sequence). The CDR3: CASSLGLAGKETQYF. The CDR3 DNA reads TGTGCCAGCAGTTTAGGACTAGCGGGAAAAGAGACCCAGTACTTC.

A remark on this clonotype: Given a much more abundant clone one base away, this may be a read error. V and J are TRBV20-1 and TRBJ1-5, with D uncertain. The CDR3 is 14 amino acids. Germline loops: CDR1 DFQATT, CDR2 SNEGSKA (reference sequence). The CDR3 region has the DNA TGCAATGCTACTAGAGGTGGGAGCAATCAGCCCCAGCATTTT. Translating gives CNATRGGSNQPQHF.

This clonotype was seen at least ten times. The chain couples TRBV12-3 or TRBV12-4 to TRBJ1-1; unclear D gene. V was clipped by 6 bases and J by 0 bases, with 8 bases between them. The CDR3 spans 13 residues. The CDR3 region is CASSPAMNTEAFF. DNA of the CDR3: TGTGCCAGCAGCCCCGCTATGAACACTGAAGCTTTCTTT.

Worth noting for this clonotype: This clone may be a read error of a much larger clone one base away. The final CDR3 position lacks the conserved phenylalanine or tryptophan, pointing to a likely read error. The chain recombines TRBV20-1 with TRBJ2-7; D perhaps matches TRBD1 (5 bases). V was shortened by 6 bases and J by 3 bases, with 12 bases between the two germline ends. The V gene's germline CDR1 is DFQATT and CDR2 SNEGSKA (reference sequence). The CDR3 consists of 12 residues. CDR3 sequence reads: CSARQSVYEQYL. The CDR3 region has the DNA TGCAGTGCCCGACAGAGTGTCTACGAGCAGTACCTC.

The V gene is TRBV5-1, the J gene TRBJ1-1, with TRBD1 matching 12 bases. The CDR3 has 14 residues. V was pared by 7 bases and J by 5 bases, with 6 bases of the junction left unmatched. Germline lookup yields CDR1 SGHRS and CDR2 YFSETQ. The CDR3 reads CASGGTGGRTEAFF. CDR3 nucleotide sequence: TGCGCCAGCGGGGGGACAGGGGGCCGAACTGAAGCTTTCTTT.

J is TRBJ2-7 and V is TRBV28; TRBD1 matches 7 bases. This CDR3 spans 15 amino acids. Trimming removed 7 bases from V and 1 base from J; junction bases left unmatched: 10. Germline V CDR1 and CDR2: MDHEN, SYDVKM. CDR3 bases: TGTGCCAGCACTACGCAGACAGGGAAATCCTACGAGCAGTACTTC. This encodes CASTTQTGKSYEQYF.

In its sample, this clonotype was seen many times. The chain uses TRBV28 and TRBJ2-7; TRBD1 matches 8 bases. Germline assignment: CDR1 MDHEN and CDR2 SYDVKM. This CDR3 has 14 amino acids. The trim removed 6 bases at V and 13 bases at J, leaving 17 bases unmatched. CDR3 bases: TGTGCCAGCAGCGCAGGGGGCCGATTTTTGCAGGGATACTTC. Translating gives CASSAGGRFLQGYF. The full variable domain, rest sourced from reference TRBV28 and TRBJ2-7, is DVKVTQSSRYLVKRTGEKVFLECVQDMDHENMFWYRQDPGLGLRLIYFSYDVKMKEKGDIPEGYSVSREKKERFSLILESASTNQTSMYLCASSAGGRFLQGYFGPGTRLTVT.

This clonotype was counted many times. The genes are TRBV12-3 or TRBV12-4 and TRBJ2-3, with 8 bases aligning to TRBD2. The trim removed 5 bases at V and 2 bases at J, leaving 3 bases unmatched. The CDR3 has 14 amino acids. The CDR3: CASSRAGATDTQYF. The CDR3 nucleotides are TGTGCCAGCAGTAGAGCGGGAGCCACAGATACGCAGTATTTT.

This clonotype was detected many times. The chain carries TRBV2 and TRBJ2-7, with D perhaps TRBD1 or TRBD2 (7 bases each). This CDR3 region has 15 residues. The V end was cut by 6 bases, the J end by 5 bases, with 20 bases between. Germline CDR1 reads SNHLY; CDR2 reads FYNNEI. In DNA form, the CDR3 reads TGTGCCAGCAGCGGGGGGAGTAAGGGGGCTGACGAGCAGTACTTC. Translated: CASSGGSKGADEQYF.

This clonotype appeared many times. V gene TRBV29-1 combines with J gene TRBJ2-3, with D maybe TRBD2 (5 bases). The V gene lost 7 bases and the J gene lost 0 bases, with 14 bases spanning the gap. This CDR3 has 14 amino acids. Per germline, CDR1 SQVTM and CDR2 ANQGSEA. CDR3 DNA sequence: TGCAGCGCCGCGCTCGGGATTAGCACAGATACGCAGTATTTT. This sequence encodes CSAALGISTDTQYF.

The table lists this clonotype with a few counts. This rearrangement joins TRBV20-1 to TRBJ2-1; D may correspond to TRBD1 or TRBD2 (5 bases each). V was trimmed by 1 base and J by 7 bases, leaving 20 bases between them. Per the germline V gene, CDR1 is DFQATT and CDR2 is SNEGSKA (reference sequence). The CDR3 is 16 residues long. CDR3 sequence: CSARATLLGTRNEQFF. The CDR3 DNA is TGCAGTGCTAGAGCCACTCTTCTCGGGACCCGGAATGAGCAGTTCTTC.

This clonotype was observed at least ten times. The chain recombines TRBV28 with TRBJ2-7, with D possibly being TRBD1 or TRBD2 (5 bases each). V was pared by 5 bases and J by 3 bases, with 17 bases between. The CDR3 contains 15 residues. Germline V gene lookup returns CDR1 MDHEN and CDR2 SYDVKM. The CDR3 region is CASSGGPRVNYEQYF. The CDR3 nucleotides read TGTGCCAGCAGTGGGGGACCACGGGTGAACTACGAGCAGTACTTC.

The gene calls are TRBV24-1 and TRBJ2-3; 7 bases agree with TRBD2. CDR1 and CDR2 (germline): KGHDR, SFDVKD. Trimming at V came to 3 bases and at J to 6 bases, leaving 14 bases not matched to a gene. The CDR3 has 17 amino acids. In DNA, the CDR3 is TGTGCCACCAGTGATCCATCGCTAGCGGAAAGTGGGGATACGCAGTATTTT. Translating gives CATSDPSLAESGDTQYF.

This clonotype was found many times. The V gene is TRBV11-2, the J gene TRBJ1-4, with unresolved D. V was cut by 3 bases and J by 7 bases, with 3 bases left in between. The CDR3 runs to 11 residues. CDR1 and CDR2 from the germline V gene are SGHAT and FQNNGV. CDR3: CASSFFEKLFF. The DNA for the CDR3 is TGTGCCAGCAGCTTCTTTGAAAAACTGTTTTTT.

The chain combines TRBV24-1 with TRBJ1-6; a weak D match, TRBD1 (5 bases). CDR1 is KGHDR, CDR2 SFDVKD, per germline. There are 13 residues in the CDR3. Trimming removed 4 bases at V and 10 bases at J, with 10 bases between. CDR3 coding DNA: TGTGCCACCAGTGACAGGGCAGCCTCACCCCTCCACTTT. Residues: CATSDRAASPLHF.

This sequence joins TRBV18 and TRBJ1-1, with a possible D match to TRBD1 (6 bases). CDR3 size: 13 residues. Germline V gene lookup returns CDR1 KGHSH and CDR2 LQKENI. V was shortened by 6 bases and J by 11 bases, with 19 bases between the two germline ends. In nucleotides, the CDR3 is TGTGCCAGCTCGACCACAGGGTCACTGAATGCTTTCTTT. This gives the protein CASSTTGSLNAFF.

This clonotype was seen only a few times. The chain joins TRBV7-2 to TRBJ2-1, with D uncertain. This CDR3 region has 13 residues. V was cut by 3 bases and J by 4 bases, with 7 bases left in between. CDR1 is SGHTA, CDR2 FQGNSA, per germline. CDR3 sequence: CASSFSPYNEQFF. As DNA, the CDR3 is TGTGCCAGCAGCTTCAGCCCTTACAATGAGCAGTTCTTC.

Regarding this clonotype: One end of the junction varies from germline; a read error may be responsible. The rearrangement uses TRBV20-1 and TRBJ2-2; TRBD1 or TRBD2 may be the D gene (6 bases each). Germline values: CDR1 DFQATT, CDR2 SNEGSKA (reference sequence). This CDR3 contains 15 residues. CDR3 region: CSAREGGHSTGKLFF. The CDR3, as DNA: TGCAGTGCTAGAGAGGGGGGACACTCCACCGGGAAGCTGTTTTTT.

This clonotype was counted at least ten times. The chain couples TRBV28 to TRBJ2-5; D may be TRBD2 (5 bases). V shed 6 bases and J shed 3 bases, with 11 bases lying between them. Per germline, CDR1 MDHEN and CDR2 SYDVKM. This CDR3 is 13 amino acids long. CDR3 loop: CASRLGREETQYF. The CDR3 coding sequence is TGTGCCAGCAGACTAGGACGGGAAGAGACCCAGTACTTC.

This chain joins TRBV12-3 or TRBV12-4 and TRBJ1-4; D possibly corresponds to TRBD1 (6 bases). V was pared by 6 bases and J by 8 bases, with 13 bases between. The CDR3 extends over 13 amino acids. The CDR3 loop reads CASSYRVSEKLFF. The CDR3, as DNA: TGTGCCAGCAGCTACAGGGTCTCCGAAAAACTGTTTTTT.

The chain carries TRBV19 and TRBJ1-5, with D unresolved. The CDR3 has 13 residues. Germline V gene data show CDR1 as LNHDA and CDR2 as SQIVND (reference sequence). The V end was cut by 6 bases, the J end by 3 bases, with 9 bases between. The DNA of the CDR3 is TGTGCCAGTAGGACGGCCCTCAATCAGCCCCAGCATTTT. Translated: CASRTALNQPQHF.

There are many counts of this clonotype. This chain uses TRBV2 with TRBJ2-1; D remains ambiguous. Trimming took off 9 bases at V and 7 bases at J, with 13 bases between the two ends. CDR3 length equals 12 residues. Germline CDR1 reads SNHLY; CDR2 reads FYNNEI. CDR3 protein: CARLAVKNEQFF. As DNA, the CDR3 is TGTGCCAGATTGGCCGTGAAGAATGAGCAGTTCTTC.

The rearrangement joins TRBV4-1 to TRBJ2-3; perhaps TRBD2 as D (5 bases). Germline CDR1 and CDR2: MGHRA and YSYEKL. CDR3 size: 17 residues. Trimming took off 3 bases at V and 2 bases at J, with 18 bases between the two ends. The CDR3 loop is CASSQAVAGGFTDTQYF. CDR3 bases: TGCGCCAGCAGCCAGGCCGTGGCGGGCGGATTCACAGATACGCAGTATTTT.

The chain joins TRBV29-1 to TRBJ2-7, with D unclear. Germline CDR1 reads SQVTM; CDR2 reads ANQGSEA. Between the trimmed V and J ends, which lost 3 bases and 5 bases, there was a span of 11 bases. The CDR3 has 12 amino acids. Written as DNA, the CDR3 is TGCAGCGTTGATGGGATGTACAACGAGCAGTACTTC. This sequence encodes CSVDGMYNEQYF.

This clonotype was seen ten or more times. The V call is TRBV7-9, the J call TRBJ2-5; 9 nucleotides line up with TRBD1. Trimming took 5 bases from V and 4 from J; bases not matched to a gene: 8. The CDR3 sequence is 15 residues long. Germline V gives CDR1 SEHNR, CDR2 FQNEAQ (reference sequence). CDR3 bases: TGTGCCAGCAGCCGACAGGGGGTAAAGGGAGAGACCCAGTACTTC. This gives the protein CASSRQGVKGETQYF.

This clonotype has a count of ten or more. The chain combines TRBV2 with TRBJ2-5; D perhaps matches TRBD2 (7 bases). CDR3 length: 16 amino acids. Trimming stripped 2 bases from V and 5 bases from J, with 18 bases between. Germline V CDR1 and CDR2: SNHLY, FYNNEI. The CDR3 DNA sequence: TGTGCCAGCAGTGAATCGTCTTGGGGGGGCCGGGAGACCCAGTACTTC. As protein: CASSESSWGGRETQYF.

This clonotype was counted at least ten times. J is TRBJ1-2 and V is TRBV30; D gene ambiguous. The CDR3 contains 14 residues. Germline values: CDR1 GTSNPN, CDR2 SVGIG (reference sequence). Trimming took 3 bases from V and 4 from J, leaving 15 bases between them. The CDR3: CAWRWQPFLYGYTF. CDR3 sequence (DNA): TGTGCCTGGAGATGGCAGCCCTTTCTCTATGGCTACACCTTC.